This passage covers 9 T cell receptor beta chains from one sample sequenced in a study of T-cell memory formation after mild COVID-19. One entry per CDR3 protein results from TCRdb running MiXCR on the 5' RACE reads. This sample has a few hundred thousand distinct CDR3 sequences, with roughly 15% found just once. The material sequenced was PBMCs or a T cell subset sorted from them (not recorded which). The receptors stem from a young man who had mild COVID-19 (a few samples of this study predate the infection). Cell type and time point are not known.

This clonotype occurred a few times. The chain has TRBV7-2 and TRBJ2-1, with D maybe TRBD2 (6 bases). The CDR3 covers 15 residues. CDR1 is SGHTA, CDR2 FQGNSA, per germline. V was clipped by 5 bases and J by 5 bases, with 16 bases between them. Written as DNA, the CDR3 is TGTGCCAGCAGCCCCTGGCGGGAAACTAACAATGAGCAGTTCTTC. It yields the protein CASSPWRETNNEQFF.

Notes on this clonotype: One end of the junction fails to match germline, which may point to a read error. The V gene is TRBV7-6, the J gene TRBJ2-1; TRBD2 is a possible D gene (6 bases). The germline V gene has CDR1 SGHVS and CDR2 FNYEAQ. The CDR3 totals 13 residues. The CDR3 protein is CASSLDLGGEQFF. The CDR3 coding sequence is TGTGCCAGCAGTTTAGACCTGGGAGGTGAGCAGTTCTTC.

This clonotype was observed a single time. CDR3 coding DNA: TGTGCCACCAGCAGAGTGAACAGTGTCTACGAGCAGTACTTC. Amino acids: CATSRVNSVYEQYF. The gene calls are TRBV15 and TRBJ2-7; D is uncertain. CDR1 is LNHNV, CDR2 YYDKDF, per germline (reference sequence). The CDR3 extends over 14 amino acids. The germline V and J ends were trimmed by 1 base and 3 bases, with 10 bases remaining between them.

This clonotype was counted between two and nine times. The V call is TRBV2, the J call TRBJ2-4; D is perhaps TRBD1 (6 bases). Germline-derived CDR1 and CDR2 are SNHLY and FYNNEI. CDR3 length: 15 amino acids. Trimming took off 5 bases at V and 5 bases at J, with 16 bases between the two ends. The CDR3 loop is CASSKSRDIENIQYF. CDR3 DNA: TGTGCCAGCAGTAAATCAAGGGACATCGAAAACATTCAGTACTTC.

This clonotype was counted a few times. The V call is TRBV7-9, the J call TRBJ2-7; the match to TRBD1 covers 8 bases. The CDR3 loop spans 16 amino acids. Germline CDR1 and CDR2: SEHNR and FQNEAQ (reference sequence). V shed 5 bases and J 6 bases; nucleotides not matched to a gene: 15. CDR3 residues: CASSVAGQGTIAEQYF. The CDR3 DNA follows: TGTGCCAGCAGCGTGGCCGGACAGGGAACGATCGCCGAGCAGTACTTC.

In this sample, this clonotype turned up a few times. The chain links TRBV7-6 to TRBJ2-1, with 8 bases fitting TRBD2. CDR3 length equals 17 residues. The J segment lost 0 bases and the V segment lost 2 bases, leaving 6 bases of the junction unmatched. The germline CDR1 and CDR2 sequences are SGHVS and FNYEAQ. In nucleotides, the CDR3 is TGTGCCAGCAGCTTATCAGCGGGGGATCTCTCCTACAATGAGCAGTTCTTC. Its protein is CASSLSAGDLSYNEQFF. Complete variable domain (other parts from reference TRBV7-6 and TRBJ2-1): GAGVSQSPRYKVTKRGQDVALRCDPISGHVSLYWYRQALGQGPEFLTYFNYEAQQDKSGLPNDRFSAERPEGSISTLTIQRTEQRDSAMYRCASSLSAGDLSYNEQFFGPGTRLTVL.

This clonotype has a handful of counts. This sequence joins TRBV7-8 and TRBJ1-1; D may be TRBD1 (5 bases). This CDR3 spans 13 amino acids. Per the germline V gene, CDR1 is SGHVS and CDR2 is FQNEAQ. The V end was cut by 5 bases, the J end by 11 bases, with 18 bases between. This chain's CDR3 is CASSPGALFRAFF. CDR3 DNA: TGTGCCAGCAGCCCCGGGGCCCTGTTCCGGGCTTTCTTT.

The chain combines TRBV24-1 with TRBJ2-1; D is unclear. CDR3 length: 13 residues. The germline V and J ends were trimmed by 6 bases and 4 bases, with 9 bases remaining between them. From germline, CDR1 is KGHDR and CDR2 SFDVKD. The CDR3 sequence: CATSSGGYNEQFF. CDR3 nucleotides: TGTGCCACCAGTTCGGGCGGATACAATGAGCAGTTCTTC.

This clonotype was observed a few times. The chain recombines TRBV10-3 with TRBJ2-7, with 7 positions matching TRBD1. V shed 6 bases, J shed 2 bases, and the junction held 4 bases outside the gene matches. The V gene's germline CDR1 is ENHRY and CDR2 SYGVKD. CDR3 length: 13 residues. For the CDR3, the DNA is TGTGCCATCAGAGAGGGACAGACCTACGAGCAGTACGTC. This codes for CAIREGQTYEQYV.